This record concerns one TCR beta chain sequence. The antigen it recognizes is unknown. Qualities for individual bases were not recorded, and no much larger clone is one base off. This record comes from a study of blood T cell repertoires in COVID-19 (dated by TCRdb to the early 2020s). In the study overall: Collaborator samples came from the United States, Italy and Spain and covered acute and convalescent phases of COVID-19. The material from the prospective study consisted of cDNA or gDNA derived from T cells, B-cell-depleted T cells, or PBMCs. Deeply sampled blood TCRbeta repertoires from subjects exposed to, actively infected with, or recovered from COVID-19 were included in the dataset. A freely available public database, intended as a resource for researchers studying the immune response to SARS-CoV-2, is where the repertoires were released. Samples were obtained from the ongoing ImmuneRACE study (first 160 participants) and from over 1,000 subjects provided by 6 global collaborators. Sample metadata almost always included a de-identified subject ID, COVID-19 status, age in years and sex. Where HLA class I and class II types were available, the types were taken from metadata supplied by the sample provider, not from assay-based typing. General study outcomes and caveats: How much clinical and demographic metadata was included differed by source and by participant, and the metadata was provided uncurated.

The immunoSEQ Assay, a bias-controlled multiplex PCR, was used to amplify TCRbeta CDR3 regions from genomic DNA. The paper's processing steps were these. Nucleated cell counts per sample were estimated from amplification of reference gene primers within the assay. Sequence reads were collapsed and filtered to measure the absolute abundance of every unique TCRbeta CDR3 rearrangement. Productive Simpson clonality was computed per sample as the square root of Simpson's diversity index over productive rearrangements. Sourced from immuneACCESS, this table was stored by TCRdb with only in-frame sequences that have V and J called. A share of the clones is absent; for the studies checked, an unresolved V gene accounts for under half, and the remainder has no known explanation. That table furnishes V, J and clone size, whereas the DNA furnished D and trimming. The sample table holds 100,000 or so clones, of which almost 80% were seen once. Approximately 31% of the sample is taken by the ten largest.

Whole blood was collected in K2EDTA tubes by collaborating institutions according to the institutions' own protocols. For TCRbeta analysis, collaborators shipped samples in one of three forms: frozen whole blood, isolated PBMCs, or DNA extracted from either of those sample types. The CDR3 measures 15 amino acids from cysteine to phenylalanine. The CDR3 DNA has 45 bases and is translated from base 1. The germline V gene specifies SGHRS as CDR1 and YFSETQ as CDR2. V is pruned by 4 bases and J by 5 bases, leaving 8 bases of the junction without a gene match. This TCR was recovered from a man in his 70s with active or convalescent COVID-19. This chain joins TRBV5-1 to TRBJ2-1, with 8 central nucleotides matching TRBD1. The material sequenced was peripheral blood. The CDR3 reads CASSAGQGYNNEQFF. The DNA reads TGCGCCAGCAGCGCCGGACAGGGTTATAACAATGAGCAGTTCTTC.